This TCR beta chain was retrieved from a study of blood T cell repertoires in COVID-19. Study-level information: The study drew acute and convalescent COVID-19 samples from the United States, Italy and Spain. T cells, B-cell-depleted T cells, or PBMCs provided the cDNA or gDNA that served as material.

Germline V gene data show CDR1 as LNHDA and CDR2 as SQIVND (reference sequence). V was pared by 7 bases and J by 3 bases, with 15 bases between. The CDR3 has 14 residues. Methods used by the authors: For nucleated cells, counts were estimated from reference gene primer amplification. TCRdb's table, derived via immunoSEQ multiplex PCR, lists solely in-frame clones and lacks some. D and trimming were read from the DNA, whereas the V and J calls and clone size are those reported in that table. Of about 100,000 clones in the sample, 90% were seen once. This chain joins TRBV19 and TRBJ1-1, with TRBD1 as a possible D gene (5 bases). The TCR sequence derives from a man in his sixties with acute or convalescent COVID-19. The sequencing sample was made of peripheral blood. The CDR3: CASTPGFWDTEAFF. As DNA, the CDR3 is TGTGCCAGTACCCCAGGGTTCTGGGACACTGAAGCTTTCTTT.